The clone carrying this T cell receptor (beta chain) occurred once. The target antigen is unknown. This entry is derived from a study of radiotherapy plus CTLA-4 blockade in lung cancer. Study-level information: Objective responses were observed in 15% to 20% of patients, and disease control was achieved by roughly 31%. General study findings and limits: After radiotherapy and ipilimumab, tumor-derived clones expanded in peripheral blood.

It was focal radiation plus CTLA-4 blockade with ipilimumab that patients with chemo-refractory metastatic non-small-cell lung cancer received. Unmatched junction bases numbered 7, after V lost 6 bases and J lost 1 base. This CDR3 is 15 amino acids long. Germline V gene lookup returns CDR1 MNHNS and CDR2 SASEGT. The assay was immunoSEQ multiplex PCR, and TCRdb's table has in-frame clones only and misses some. The sample has 45,000 or so clones, 70% to 90% seen once. The chain employs TRBV6-1 and TRBJ1-1; 8 nucleotides align to TRBD1. The source of this sequence is a human donor with non-small cell lung cancer whose response to radiotherapy plus ipilimumab could not be evaluated. The starting material was peripheral blood, obtained from a patient treated with radiotherapy plus ipilimumab. CDR3 residues: CASSLRGTGNTEAFF. The CDR3, as DNA: TGTGCCAGCAGCCTCCGGGGGACAGGGAACACTGAAGCTTTCTTT.